The rows below give T cell receptor beta chains drawn from one sample of a study of response to subunit inactivated influenza vaccine. Via MiXCR, TCRdb re-called the RT-PCR reads, giving one row per CDR3 protein. There are under 550,000 distinct CDR3 sequences in the sample; approximately 7.8% occur only once, and about 12% lies in the top ten. Sample: PBMCs from blood, taken less than 30 months after vaccination. These receptors originate from a man between 50 and 75 years old who received an inactivated influenza vaccine. Both conserved end residues are trimmed from each CDR3. D genes are given only for firm matches.

J gene: TRBJ2-2
V gene: TRBV6-2/TRBV6-3
D gene: .
CDR3 protein: ASSYRVELF

J gene: TRBJ2-7
V gene: TRBV6-1
D gene: .
CDR3 protein: ASSRTPGLLEQY

J gene: TRBJ2-7
V gene: TRBV20-1
D gene: .
CDR3 protein: SARRGTANYEQY

J gene: TRBJ1-2
V gene: TRBV6-2/TRBV6-3
D gene: TRBD1
CDR3 protein: ASRQGGRGYT

J gene: TRBJ2-7
V gene: TRBV6-1
D gene: .
CDR3 protein: ASSEGPKYEQY

J gene: TRBJ1-6
V gene: TRBV7-2
D gene: .
CDR3 protein: ASRSVPGRANSPLH

J gene: TRBJ2-5
V gene: TRBV2
D gene: .
CDR3 protein: ASSEFLEETQY

J gene: TRBJ1-5
V gene: TRBV20-1
D gene: TRBD1
CDR3 protein: SARISTGLANQPQH

J gene: TRBJ1-5
V gene: TRBV6-5
D gene: .
CDR3 protein: ASSRPQPQH

J gene: TRBJ2-5
V gene: TRBV14
D gene: TRBD2
CDR3 protein: ASSQPGLAIETQY

J gene: TRBJ2-7
V gene: TRBV4-3
D gene: .
CDR3 protein: ASSQVMSAAYEQY

J gene: TRBJ1-1
V gene: TRBV5-5
D gene: .
CDR3 protein: ASSLVWSPKNTEAF

J gene: TRBJ1-5
V gene: TRBV12-3/TRBV12-4
D gene: .
CDR3 protein: ASSLMRNQPQH

J gene: TRBJ2-3
V gene: TRBV29-1
D gene: .
CDR3 protein: SVGGESTDTQY

J gene: TRBJ2-7
V gene: TRBV28
D gene: .
CDR3 protein: ASSLGREGAYEQY

J gene: TRBJ2-7
V gene: TRBV12-3/TRBV12-4
D gene: .
CDR3 protein: ASSKKGDLNYEQY

J gene: TRBJ1-4
V gene: TRBV9
D gene: TRBD1
CDR3 protein: ASSVGRDSGSLF

J gene: TRBJ1-1
V gene: TRBV6-1
D gene: TRBD1
CDR3 protein: ASRKGTGRSHTEAF

J gene: TRBJ2-5
V gene: TRBV20-1
D gene: TRBD2
CDR3 protein: SARVGGPGETQY

J gene: TRBJ2-1
V gene: TRBV2
D gene: TRBD2
CDR3 protein: ASKGTSGSNNEQF

J gene: TRBJ2-7
V gene: TRBV14
D gene: TRBD1
CDR3 protein: ASSTQTGGAGEQY

J gene: TRBJ2-7
V gene: TRBV10-3
D gene: .
CDR3 protein: AISEWGTTYEQY

J gene: TRBJ1-2
V gene: TRBV18
D gene: TRBD1
CDR3 protein: ASSPRQGGHGYT

J gene: TRBJ2-3
V gene: TRBV20-1
D gene: .
CDR3 protein: SARDFVNTDTQY

J gene: TRBJ2-1
V gene: TRBV20-1
D gene: TRBD2
CDR3 protein: SARANLAGGNEQF

J gene: TRBJ2-7
V gene: TRBV6-5
D gene: .
CDR3 protein: ASSFARRSSYEQY

J gene: TRBJ2-1
V gene: TRBV5-1
D gene: TRBD1
CDR3 protein: ASSLAGQGGSEQF

J gene: TRBJ1-1
V gene: TRBV3-1
D gene: .
CDR3 protein: ASSQSTGRGATEAF

J gene: TRBJ2-1
V gene: TRBV5-1
D gene: TRBD2
CDR3 protein: ASSLRGSGNVFYNEQF

J gene: TRBJ1-1
V gene: TRBV28
D gene: .
CDR3 protein: ASSTPGGRGEAF

J gene: TRBJ1-4
V gene: TRBV6-2/TRBV6-3
D gene: .
CDR3 protein: ASSYGPGRSNEKLF

J gene: TRBJ1-4
V gene: TRBV28
D gene: TRBD1
CDR3 protein: ASSRAGTGGATNEKLF

J gene: TRBJ2-2
V gene: TRBV6-5
D gene: .
CDR3 protein: ASSYGFRGRDTGELF

J gene: TRBJ1-5
V gene: TRBV28
D gene: .
CDR3 protein: ASSFGAVSNQPQH

J gene: TRBJ2-7
V gene: TRBV11-2
D gene: TRBD1
CDR3 protein: ASGQGIYEQY

J gene: TRBJ2-3
V gene: TRBV6-5
D gene: TRBD2
CDR3 protein: ASSYSGRGDTQY

J gene: TRBJ1-5
V gene: TRBV27
D gene: .
CDR3 protein: ASRLTGLKLGSNQPQH

J gene: TRBJ2-1
V gene: TRBV9
D gene: TRBD2
CDR3 protein: ASSGTGTSGIEQF

J gene: TRBJ1-1
V gene: TRBV6-5
D gene: .
CDR3 protein: ASSYSAGSMNTEAF

J gene: TRBJ2-7
V gene: TRBV5-6
D gene: .
CDR3 protein: ASSTGPVFPQY

J gene: TRBJ2-7
V gene: TRBV6-1
D gene: TRBD2
CDR3 protein: ASSRGLAEASYEQY

J gene: TRBJ2-1
V gene: TRBV19
D gene: .
CDR3 protein: ASSIVATVSYNEQF

J gene: TRBJ2-7
V gene: TRBV5-5
D gene: .
CDR3 protein: ASSLASAGAPYEQY

J gene: TRBJ2-3
V gene: TRBV7-2
D gene: .
CDR3 protein: ASSLGTGLNTQY

J gene: TRBJ1-4
V gene: TRBV3-1
D gene: TRBD1
CDR3 protein: ASSQNPPGQFNEKLF

J gene: TRBJ2-3
V gene: TRBV12-3/TRBV12-4
D gene: .
CDR3 protein: ASSLVGWGADTQY

J gene: TRBJ2-1
V gene: TRBV7-3
D gene: .
CDR3 protein: ASGIHNEQF

J gene: TRBJ2-3
V gene: TRBV6-2/TRBV6-3
D gene: TRBD1
CDR3 protein: ASSYRGLWADTQY